These 17 T cell receptor beta chains came from one sample sequenced in a study of post-analysis software for immune sequencing data. Findings and limits, study-wide: A handful of TRBV segments were significantly more frequent in patients than in controls. TRBV5-6, TRBV5-1 and TRBV20-1 were among these segments.

TCR beta libraries were prepared from cDNA with unique molecular identifiers. MiXCR was run by TCRdb on the PCR reads, yielding one entry per CDR3 protein. The table records more than 500,000 distinct CDR3 sequences, around a third of them present only once. What these receptors recognize is not known. Specimen: blood. All receptors derive from a girl under 18 with multiple sclerosis.

The J gene is TRBJ1-6, the V gene TRBV10-3; no reliable D call. In germline, CDR1 is ENHRY, CDR2 SYGVKD. The CDR3 loop spans 15 amino acids. The ends were cut back, 2 bases at V and 10 bases at J, with 15 bases in the middle. The CDR3: CAISETDPLGSPLHF. The CDR3, as DNA: TGTGCCATCAGTGAGACAGACCCCTTAGGATCACCCCTCCACTTT.

This clonotype turned up a few times. This chain joins TRBV4-1 and TRBJ1-5; TRBD1 is a possible D gene (6 bases). V was trimmed by 0 bases and J by 3 bases, leaving 12 bases between them. The length of the CDR3 is 16 residues. Germline V CDR1 and CDR2: MGHRA, YSYEKL. The CDR3 DNA follows: TGCGCCAGCAGCCAAGATATGGGGGACATCAATCAGCCCCAGCATTTT. It yields the protein CASSQDMGDINQPQHF.

This clonotype was picked up a small number of times. The rearrangement links TRBV7-2 to TRBJ2-3; TRBD2 matches at 8 bases. With 4 bases clipped from V and 10 bases from J, the junction kept 7 bases outside the gene matches. CDR1 SGHTA and CDR2 FQGNSA come from the germline V gene. The CDR3 is 13 residues long. CDR3 nucleotide sequence: TGTGCCAGCAGCTCACCGGGGGGGCTTCCGCAGTATTTT. Its translation: CASSSPGGLPQYF. The entire variable domain, with the rest obtained from reference TRBV7-2 and TRBJ2-3, is as follows: GAGVSQSPSNKVTEKGKDVELRCDPISGHTALYWYRQSLGQGLEFLIYFQGNSAPDKSGLPSDRFSAERTGGSVSTLTIQRTQQEDSAVYLCASSSPGGLPQYFGPGTRLTVL.

This rearrangement joins TRBV5-1 to TRBJ1-2, with 12 bases lining up with TRBD1. Germline CDR1 SGHRS, CDR2 YFSETQ. V was clipped by 0 bases and J by 5 bases; unmatched bases: 5. The CDR3 has 16 residues. CDR3 nucleotide sequence: TGCGCCAGCAGCTTGGGGGGACAGGGGGCCGCGTATGGCTACACCTTC. Protein: CASSLGGQGAAYGYTF.

This clonotype was counted many times. This chain uses TRBV7-9 with TRBJ2-1; 7 bases are shared with TRBD1. This CDR3 contains 15 residues. The trim removed 5 bases at V and 0 bases at J, leaving 4 bases unmatched. CDR1 and CDR2 (germline): SEHNR, FQNEAQ (reference sequence). The CDR3 DNA follows: TGTGCCAGCAGCGCGGACAGGAGCTCCTACAATGAGCAGTTCTTC. Protein: CASSADRSSYNEQFF.

This rearrangement joins TRBV12-3 or TRBV12-4 to TRBJ2-2, with TRBD1 matching 8 bases. The CDR3 is 14 residues long. The trim removed 11 bases at V and 4 bases at J, leaving 9 bases unmatched. CDR3 amino acids: CASSRTGPTGELFF. CDR3 bases: TGTGCCTCATCCCGGACAGGGCCCACCGGGGAGCTGTTTTTT.

This chain links TRBV6-7 with TRBJ1-2, with D uncertain. TRBV6-7 counts as an open reading frame of uncertain function. The CDR3 runs 16 residues. Trimming shortened V by 5 bases and J by 0 bases, and 16 bases separated the two germline ends. The CDR3 DNA reads as TGTGCCAGCAGTAACGTTCCGGGGTCAGCTAACTATGGCTACACCTTC. Translated: CASSNVPGSANYGYTF.

Details on this clonotype: Its ends do not fully match the called genes, so a read error is possible. The rearrangement links TRBV6-5 to TRBJ1-1, with unresolved D. Germline values: CDR1 MNHEY, CDR2 SVGAGI. The CDR3 has 14 residues. The CDR3 protein is CASSYSQVNTEAFF. The CDR3 DNA follows: TGTGCCAGTAGTTACTCGCAGGTTAACACTGAAGCTTTCTTT.

V and J are TRBV4-1 and TRBJ2-1; 10 bases align to TRBD2. In germline, CDR1 is MGHRA, CDR2 YSYEKL. The CDR3 is 16 amino acids. After removal of 0 bases from V and 5 bases from J, the junction contained 4 bases not matched to a gene. DNA for the CDR3: TGCGCCAGCAGCCAAGATGGGACTAGCGTGGACAATGAGCAGTTCTTC. This sequence encodes CASSQDGTSVDNEQFF.

A few counts support this clonotype. This chain connects TRBV4-1 to TRBJ2-7; 7 nucleotides align to TRBD2. The germline V gene has CDR1 MGHRA and CDR2 YSYEKL. The CDR3 has 15 amino acids. Trimming at V came to 2 bases and at J to 5 bases, leaving 9 bases not matched to a gene. The CDR3 is CASSQIVGGDDEQYF. In nucleotides, the CDR3 is TGCGCCAGCAGCCAAATTGTGGGGGGGGATGACGAGCAGTACTTC.

V gene TRBV6-6 combines with J gene TRBJ2-2; 8 bases map to TRBD1. The length of the CDR3 is 15 residues. Germline V gene lookup returns CDR1 MNHNY and CDR2 SVGAGI (reference sequence). V lost 10 bases, J lost 3 bases, and 10 bases stayed unmatched. This CDR3 reads CATSSDRGYTGELFF. The DNA of the CDR3 is TGTGCCACCTCGAGTGACAGGGGATACACCGGGGAGCTGTTTTTT.

The rearrangement links TRBV29-1 to TRBJ1-2; D unresolved. Per the germline V gene, CDR1 is SQVTM and CDR2 is ANQGSEA. The CDR3 has 11 amino acids. V was clipped by 5 bases and J by 5 bases, with 9 bases between them. This chain's CDR3 is CSVLTSYGYTF. The CDR3 bases are TGCAGCGTTCTGACCTCGTATGGCTACACCTTC. Using reference TRBV29-1 and TRBJ1-2 for the parts outside the CDR3, the full variable domain is SAVISQKPSRDICQRGTSLTIQCQVDSQVTMMFWYRQQPGQSLTLIATANQGSEATYESGFVIDKFPISRPNLTFSTLTVSNMSPEDSSIYLCSVLTSYGYTFGSGTRLTVV.

The V and J genes are TRBV5-1 and TRBJ1-4; 7 nucleotides agree with TRBD1. The CDR3 is 14 residues long. Germline V gene sequence: CDR1 SGHRS, CDR2 YFSETQ. Trimming removed 7 bases from V and 10 bases from J; junction bases left unmatched: 13. DNA for the CDR3: TGCGCCAGCGGATTGCTACAGGGGACTGGAAAACTGTTTTTT. Protein sequence: CASGLLQGTGKLFF.

The J gene is TRBJ1-6, the V gene TRBV11-1, with TRBD1 identical over 8 bases. The trim removed 5 bases at V and 0 bases at J, leaving 3 bases unmatched. CDR1 and CDR2 from the germline V gene are SGHAT and FQDESV (reference sequence). The CDR3 loop spans 16 amino acids. Here the CDR3 reads CASSRQGSSYNSPLHF. The CDR3 region has the DNA TGTGCCAGCAGCCGACAGGGGTCCTCCTATAATTCACCCCTCCACTTT.

This chain links TRBV29-1 with TRBJ2-1; D possibly corresponds to TRBD2 (5 bases). The CDR3 sequence is 13 residues long. Looked up from germline, CDR1 is SQVTM and CDR2 is ANQGSEA. V was cut by 8 bases and J by 7 bases, with 18 bases left in between. CDR3 bases: TGCAGCTCTACAACGCGGGTTCTGAATGAGCAGTTCTTC. It yields the protein CSSTTRVLNEQFF.

The genes are TRBV5-6 and TRBJ1-1; D is possibly TRBD1 (6 bases). V was clipped by 2 bases and J by 0 bases, with 11 bases between them. This CDR3 has 15 residues. In germline, CDR1 is SGHDT, CDR2 YYEEEE. DNA for the CDR3: TGTGCCAGCAGCTTCAGGGGACTGCTGAACACTGAAGCTTTCTTT. Its protein product is CASSFRGLLNTEAFF.

The genes are TRBV5-6 and TRBJ2-7; TRBD2 matches 9 bases. Trimming at V came to 6 bases and at J to 3 bases, leaving 7 bases not matched to a gene. The length of the CDR3 is 14 residues. Per germline, CDR1 SGHDT and CDR2 YYEEEE. CDR3 DNA: TGTGCCAGCATCCCCAGCGGGGGGATCTACGAGCAGTACTTC. Amino acid sequence: CASIPSGGIYEQYF.